Shown below are 29 T cell receptor beta chains from a single sample sequenced in a study of OX40 agonist ivuxolimab in advanced cancers. Library generation was performed with the immunoSEQ multiplex PCR assay. The clones in this table, taken by TCRdb from immuneACCESS, are in-frame only. Not every clone is retained; where verified, under half of the shortfall comes from an unresolved V gene, and the cause of the rest is unknown. This sample has tens of thousands of clones in its table, and approximately 86% of those were observed once. Around 2.6% of the sample is taken by the ten largest. This sample comprised CD4+ or CD8+ T cells sorted from blood, obtained in a trial of the OX40 agonist ivuxolimab. These receptor sequences come from an adult with an advanced solid tumor such as melanoma, head and neck, liver or kidney cancer.

In regard to this clone: Germline and junction disagree at one end, which may indicate a read error. The rearrangement links TRBV6-5 to TRBJ1-2, with D perhaps matching TRBD1 (5 bases). Germline CDR1 and CDR2: MNHEY and SVGAGI. This CDR3 has 13 residues. In DNA form, the CDR3 reads TGTGCCAGCAGTAAGGGACCGAGCTATGGCCACACCTTC. Protein: CASSKGPSYGHTF.

The V and J genes are TRBV6-1 and TRBJ1-5; D not resolved. Germline V gene data show CDR1 as MNHNS and CDR2 as SASEGT. This CDR3 has 14 amino acids. V lost 6 bases to trimming and J lost 1 base, with 10 bases between them. The CDR3 region is CASSAQASNQPQHF. DNA of the CDR3: TGTGCCAGCAGCGCACAAGCCAGCAATCAGCCCCAGCATTTT.

The CDR3 DNA is TGCAGCGTTGCGGGGATAAACAATGAGCAGTTCTTC. Its protein is CSVAGINNEQFF. The chain employs TRBV29-1 and TRBJ2-1; maybe TRBD2 (5 bases). Deletions cut 4 bases from V and 5 bases from J, with 9 bases between. The germline V gene encodes CDR1 SQVTM and CDR2 ANQGSEA. This CDR3 has 12 amino acids.

The chain couples TRBV5-5 to TRBJ2-1; 7 bases fit TRBD1. Germline CDR1 SGHKS, CDR2 YYEKEE (reference sequence). J lost 1 base, V lost 5 bases, and 6 bases had no gene match. This CDR3 region has 15 residues. For the CDR3, the DNA is TGTGCCAGCAGGTTACAGGGGCCTTCCTACAATGAGCAGTTCTTC. The encoded protein is CASRLQGPSYNEQFF.

The rearrangement links TRBV21-1 to TRBJ2-1. TRBV21-1 is labeled a pseudogene. This CDR3 comprises 14 residues. The CDR3 DNA reads TGTGCCAGCAGCATTATCGGGCCTAGGAATGAGCAGTTCTTC. Translation gives CASSIIGPRNEQFF.

This clone is a singleton in its sample. The genes are TRBV29-1 and TRBJ2-2, with a possible D match to TRBD2 (6 bases). Looked up from germline, CDR1 is SQVTM and CDR2 is ANQGSEA. Trimming removed 7 bases at V and 1 base at J, with 13 bases between. This CDR3 region has 14 residues. The CDR3 DNA follows: TGCAGCGGATCCGGGACTTTGAACACCGGGGAGCTGTTTTTT. Its translation is CSGSGTLNTGELFF.

The chain has TRBV5-1 and TRBJ2-1, with TRBD1 matching 10 bases. There are 16 residues in the CDR3. The germline V gene encodes CDR1 SGHRS and CDR2 YFSETQ. V lost 4 bases and J lost 5; bases outside the gene matches: 9. The CDR3 coding sequence is TGCGCCAGCAGCCTCGGGACAGGGGTGTTGGACAATGAGCAGTTCTTC. Translation: CASSLGTGVLDNEQFF.

A single count supports this clone. The gene calls are TRBV11-2 and TRBJ1-2; 10 bases match TRBD1. Germline V gene data show CDR1 as SGHAT and CDR2 as FQNNGV. Trimming took 0 bases from V and 8 from J; bases not matched to a gene: 9. The CDR3 spans 16 residues. CDR3 DNA sequence: TGTGCCAGCAGCTTAGATCAAGTGACAGGGGGCAAGGGCTACACCTTC. Its translation: CASSLDQVTGGKGYTF.

This clone appeared once. V usage is TRBV5-5 and J usage is TRBJ2-2; 7 bases align to TRBD2. Germline CDR1 and CDR2: SGHKS and YYEKEE (reference sequence). The CDR3 spans 15 residues. Losses at the gene ends were 4 bases for V and 1 base for J; bases not matched to a gene: 4. The CDR3 sequence: CASSAGGGNTGELFF. Here the CDR3 DNA reads TGTGCCAGCAGCGCTGGCGGGGGGAACACCGGGGAGCTGTTTTTT.

As DNA, the CDR3 is TGTGCCAGCTCACTTGGTTTAAGGGCCAGGAGGCGTAAGGACACTGAAGCTTTCTTT. It yields the protein CASSLGLRARRRKDTEAFF. The rearrangement joins TRBV18 to TRBJ1-1, with D unclear. Trimming removed 4 bases from V and 3 bases from J, with 27 bases in between. The CDR3 contains 19 residues. Germline CDR1 reads KGHSH; CDR2 reads LQKENI.

This chain uses TRBV9 with TRBJ2-1, with D maybe TRBD2 (9 bases). The V gene lost 4 bases and the J gene lost 4 bases, with 21 bases spanning the gap. Germline V gives CDR1 SGDLS, CDR2 YYNGEE. The CDR3 contains 17 residues. Here the CDR3 DNA reads TGTGCCAGCAGCCCCCGGACAGGGACTAGCTCTTACAATGAGCAGTTCTTC. Its protein is CASSPRTGTSSYNEQFF.

The chain combines TRBV19 with TRBJ1-5; 7 nucleotides match TRBD1. The CDR3 extends over 16 amino acids. Trimming cost V 0 bases and J 7 bases; bases outside gene matches: 9. The germline V gene encodes CDR1 LNHDA and CDR2 SQIVND (reference sequence). For the CDR3, the DNA is TGTGCCAGTAGTATAGATCCCTGGGCAGGGGGACAGCCCCAGCATTTT. It codes for CASSIDPWAGGQPQHF.

This rearrangement joins TRBV7-9 to TRBJ2-4; D call uncertain. CDR3 length: 11 amino acids. Germline V lookup: CDR1 SEHNR, CDR2 FQNEAQ (reference sequence). Trimming left V 2 bases short and J 4 bases short, with 0 bases between. The CDR3 loop reads CASSLKNIQYF. DNA of the CDR3: TGTGCCAGCAGCTTAAAAAACATTCAGTACTTC.

In nucleotides, the CDR3 is TGCGCCAGCTCCGTAGGGGATGGCTACACCTTC. Its translation: CASSVGDGYTF. The rearrangement uses TRBV5-1 and TRBJ1-2; tentatively, D is TRBD1 (5 bases). Per the germline V gene, CDR1 is SGHRS and CDR2 is YFSETQ. The ends were cut back, 7 bases at V and 6 bases at J, with 10 bases in the middle. This CDR3 comprises 11 residues.

The chain carries TRBV11-2 and TRBJ2-5; possible D gene TRBD1, 7 bases. The CDR3 extends over 14 amino acids. Between the trimmed V and J ends, which lost 3 bases and 2 bases, there was a span of 10 bases. The germline V gene encodes CDR1 SGHAT and CDR2 FQNNGV. The CDR3 is CASSFQGGQETQYF. As DNA, the CDR3 is TGTGCCAGCAGCTTTCAGGGGGGACAAGAGACCCAGTACTTC.

The chain uses TRBV6-5 and TRBJ2-2; 9 bases line up with TRBD1. Per germline, CDR1 MNHEY and CDR2 SVGAGI. The CDR3 is 16 residues long. V gave up 0 bases and J gave up 3 bases; unmatched junction bases: 2. The DNA of the CDR3 is TGTGCCAGCAGTTACTCCGGGACAGGGCACACCGGGGAGCTGTTTTTT. It is translated as CASSYSGTGHTGELFF.

The V gene is TRBV2, the J gene TRBJ2-1; D is possibly TRBD1 or TRBD2 (6 bases each). V lost 1 base and J 12 bases, leaving 19 bases between the germline ends. Germline CDR1 and CDR2: SNHLY and FYNNEI. The CDR3 consists of 15 residues. In nucleotides, the CDR3 is TGTGCCAGCAGTGAAGGAGGGGGAGGAATAATGCGGCAGTTCTTC. Translated, it gives CASSEGGGGIMRQFF.

This chain's CDR3 is CASSQLALLPRRETQYF. The CDR3 bases are TGCGCCAGCAGCCAACTAGCGCTCCTCCCCCGACGGGAGACCCAGTACTTC. The rearrangement uses TRBV4-1 and TRBJ2-5, with D possibly TRBD2 on 6 matching bases. V shed 2 bases and J shed 5 bases, with 21 bases lying between them. Germline V gene lookup returns CDR1 MGHRA and CDR2 YSYEKL. CDR3 size: 17 residues.

The V gene is TRBV7-6, the J gene TRBJ2-5, with a weak D call TRBD1 (6 bases). Germline CDR1 reads SGHVS; CDR2 reads FNYEAQ. The CDR3 spans 16 residues. The V gene lost 2 bases and the J gene lost 1 base, with 14 bases spanning the gap. The CDR3 DNA reads as TGTGCCAGCAGCTTATTGGGGACATCAGTCCAAGAGACCCAGTACTTC. This gives the protein CASSLLGTSVQETQYF.

The chain joins TRBV27 to TRBJ2-2, with TRBD2 matching 9 bases. V lost 1 base and J lost 4; bases outside the gene matches: 7. The CDR3 runs 17 residues. The germline CDR1 and CDR2 sequences are MNHEY and SMNVEV (reference sequence). The CDR3 reads CASSLWASGTGTGELFF. The DNA for the CDR3 is TGTGCCAGCAGTTTATGGGCTAGCGGGACGGGCACCGGGGAGCTGTTTTTT.

The chain links TRBV9 to TRBJ1-4; D is unclear. CDR3 length: 16 amino acids. Germline assignment: CDR1 SGDLS and CDR2 YYNGEE. Deletions cut 0 bases from V and 8 bases from J, with 17 bases between. The CDR3 bases are TGTGCCAGCAGCGTAGGTCCCACGAAGTTAGGAGAAAAACTGTTTTTT. Translating it yields CASSVGPTKLGEKLFF.

In its sample, this clone was seen once. The junction shows a germline mismatch at one end, possibly a read error. V is TRBV5-1 and J is TRBJ1-2, with D hard to call. In germline, CDR1 is SGHRS, CDR2 YFSETQ. The CDR3 totals 13 residues. This CDR3 reads CASSPGRNYGYTF. The DNA for the CDR3 is TGTGCCAGCAGCCCGGGGAGGAACTATGGCTACACCTTC.

The chain joins TRBV5-4 to TRBJ2-4, with TRBD2 as a possible D gene (6 bases). Per the germline V gene, CDR1 is SGHNT and CDR2 is YYREEE (reference sequence). Between the trimmed V and J ends, which lost 5 bases and 8 bases, there was a span of 17 bases. The CDR3 contains 14 residues. The DNA of the CDR3 is TGTGCCAGCAGTCCCGACTGGGGGGTGGACATTCAGTACTTC. Amino acids: CASSPDWGVDIQYF.

J is TRBJ1-4 and V is TRBV5-4; the match to TRBD1 covers 10 bases. Germline CDR1 and CDR2: SGHNT and YYREEE (reference sequence). J gave up 5 bases and V 4 bases, and 8 bases lay outside the gene matches. The CDR3 length is 16 residues. The CDR3 bases are TGTGCCAGCAGCATAGGACAGGGGGTTCCCAATGAAAAACTGTTTTTT. Translating gives CASSIGQGVPNEKLFF.

This clone appeared a single time. The rearrangement uses TRBV18 and TRBJ2-2; D may be TRBD1 (5 bases). The CDR3 has 16 amino acids. CDR1 and CDR2 (germline): KGHSH, LQKENI. Trimming pared 0 bases from V and 0 bases from J, leaving 8 bases between. The CDR3 DNA follows: TGTGCCAGCTCACCACCGACAGTCGCGAACACCGGGGAGCTGTTTTTT. As protein: CASSPPTVANTGELFF.

The V call is TRBV12-5, the J call TRBJ1-2; D is possibly TRBD1 (5 bases). In germline, CDR1 is LGHNT, CDR2 FRNRAP. Trimming removed 1 base from V and 8 bases from J, with 5 bases in between. The length of the CDR3 is 11 residues. The CDR3 DNA is TGTGCTAGTGGTTTGGGGGGCGGCTACACCTTC. Its protein is CASGLGGGYTF.

V and J are TRBV9 and TRBJ2-2, with 12 bases aligning to TRBD1. CDR1 and CDR2 from the germline V gene are SGDLS and YYNGEE. The V gene end was trimmed by 4 bases and the J gene end by 8 bases; junction bases not matched to a gene: 6. The CDR3 extends over 15 amino acids. CDR3 region: CASSTGQGASGELFF. CDR3 bases: TGTGCCAGCAGCACGGGACAGGGGGCAAGTGGGGAGCTGTTTTTT.

The V gene is TRBV25-1, the J gene TRBJ1-6; 9 nucleotides align to TRBD1. Germline CDR1 and CDR2: MGHDK and SYGVNS. CDR3 length: 13 residues. Losses at the gene ends were 8 bases for V and 8 bases for J; bases not matched to a gene: 4. The DNA for the CDR3 is TGTGCCAGCCTGGGACAGGGTCATTCACCCCTCCACTTT. This gives the protein CASLGQGHSPLHF.

V usage is TRBV5-1 and J usage is TRBJ2-7; D is undetermined. The CDR3 runs 18 residues. CDR1 is SGHRS, CDR2 YFSETQ, per germline. Trimming removed 4 bases from V and 2 bases from J, with 25 bases in between. The CDR3, as DNA: TGCGCCAGCAGCAGCAAGGTCGGCGGACGATCAACGACCTACGAGCAGTACTTC. Its protein product is CASSSKVGGRSTTYEQYF.